This record looks at one T cell receptor (beta chain) sequence and its context. The record originates from a study of blood T cell repertoires in COVID-19. Overall study: Acute and convalescent COVID-19 specimens originated in the United States, Italy and Spain. From T cells, B-cell-depleted T cells, or PBMCs came the material, which was cDNA or gDNA.

In the authors' methods: From reference gene primer amplification, estimates of nucleated cell counts were derived. Here immunoSEQ multiplex PCR was the method, and the copy in TCRdb shows in-frame clones only, minus some. V, J and clone size derive from that table, while D and trimming were established from the DNA sequence. Of a few hundred thousand clones listed, 85% to 90% are singletons. From germline, CDR1 is LGHNA and CDR2 YNFKEQ. Losses at the gene ends were 5 bases for V and 5 bases for J; bases not matched to a gene: 2. This CDR3 spans 14 amino acids. The sample was peripheral blood. This chain connects TRBV4-2 to TRBJ2-1, with 11 bases identical to TRBD2. The sequence was collected from a woman aged 55-69 years with COVID-19, enrolled during active disease. The CDR3 loop is CASSDSGGDNEQFF. In DNA form, the CDR3 reads TGTGCCAGCAGCGATAGCGGGGGGGACAATGAGCAGTTCTTC.